The 6 T cell receptor beta chains listed next were all sequenced from one sample in a study of beta chain features in type 1 diabetes. The study's findings and limits: TCRB CDR3s were moderately but significantly shorter in Type 1 diabetes patients in all four CD4+ subsets.

For these TCRs, the target antigens are not known. The whole isolated RNA underwent reverse transcription, so sequencing captured expressed TCRB transcripts. TCRdb keeps only in-frame clones here, not all; method: immunoSEQ multiplex PCR. In the table there are hundreds of thousands of clones, 13% of which are singletons. Sequencing input: naive CD4+ T cells from blood. These receptors were obtained from a man aged 18 to 29 with type 1 diabetes.

This clone has more than one count but fewer than ten. This rearrangement joins TRBV5-1 to TRBJ2-5, with TRBD1 identical over 10 bases. Losses at the gene ends were 2 bases for V and 4 bases for J; bases not matched to a gene: 2. Germline CDR1 reads SGHRS; CDR2 reads YFSETQ. The CDR3 spans 14 residues. The CDR3 reads CASSFGQGGETQYF. DNA of the CDR3: TGCGCCAGCAGCTTTGGACAGGGGGGAGAGACCCAGTACTTC.

The V call is TRBV5-6, the J call TRBJ2-3, with D possibly being TRBD2 (5 bases). CDR3 length equals 12 residues. CDR1 is SGHDT and CDR2 is YYEEEE in the germline V gene. V was trimmed by 7 bases and J by 4 bases, leaving 10 bases between them. The CDR3 coding sequence is TGTGCCAGCGGAAGGGAGTCAGATACGCAGTATTTT. The encoded protein is CASGRESDTQYF.

This clone was observed a few times. This rearrangement joins TRBV5-4 to TRBJ2-1, with D unclear. CDR1 SGHNT and CDR2 YYREEE come from the germline V gene (reference sequence). The CDR3 is made up of 14 amino acids. V dropped 0 bases and J dropped 6 bases, with 10 bases sitting between them. The CDR3 bases are TGTGCCAGCAGCTTGGACCTTGCGTCCAATGAGCAGTTCTTC. It codes for CASSLDLASNEQFF.

The chain employs TRBV28 and TRBJ1-2; D may be TRBD1 (6 bases). The CDR3 consists of 14 residues. CDR1 is MDHEN and CDR2 is SYDVKM in the germline V gene. V lost 5 bases and J lost 4, with 14 bases in between. The CDR3 protein is CASSGGGLGYGYTF. CDR3 in DNA: TGTGCCAGCAGTGGCGGGGGGCTCGGCTATGGCTACACCTTC.

The chain uses TRBV27 and TRBJ1-1; TRBD1 aligns across 7 bases. CDR1 MNHEY and CDR2 SMNVEV come from the germline V gene (reference sequence). The CDR3 sequence is 13 residues long. Losses at the gene ends were 6 bases for V and 4 bases for J; bases not matched to a gene: 5. CDR3 loop: CASSLTGFTEAFF. CDR3 sequence (DNA): TGTGCCAGCAGCCTGACAGGGTTCACTGAAGCTTTCTTT.

There are a few counts of this clone. The chain employs TRBV2 and TRBJ1-6; weak D call: TRBD1 (5 bases). Deletions cut 7 bases from V and 0 bases from J, with 7 bases between. The CDR3 contains 14 residues. Germline lookup yields CDR1 SNHLY and CDR2 FYNNEI. CDR3 nucleotides: TGTGCCAGCATTGACAGCTCCTATAATTCACCCCTCCACTTT. This gives the protein CASIDSSYNSPLHF.